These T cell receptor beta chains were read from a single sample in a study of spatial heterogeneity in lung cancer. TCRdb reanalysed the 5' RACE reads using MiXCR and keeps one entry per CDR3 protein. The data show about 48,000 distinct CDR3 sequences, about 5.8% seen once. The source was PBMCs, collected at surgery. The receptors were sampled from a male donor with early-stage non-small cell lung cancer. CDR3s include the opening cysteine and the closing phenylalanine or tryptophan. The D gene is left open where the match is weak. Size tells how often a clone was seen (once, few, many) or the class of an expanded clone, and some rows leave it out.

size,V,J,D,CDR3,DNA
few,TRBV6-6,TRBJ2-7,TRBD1,CASSYPRQGAYSYEQYF,TGTGCCAGCAGTTACCCGCGACAGGGGGCCTACTCCTACGAGCAGTACTTC
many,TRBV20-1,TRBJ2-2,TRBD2,CSGSTSGNTGELFF,TGCAGTGGATCGACTAGCGGGAACACCGGGGAGCTGTTTTTT
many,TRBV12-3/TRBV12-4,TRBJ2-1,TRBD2,CASSPTSGSNEQFF,TGTGCCAGCAGCCCTACCAGCGGGAGCAATGAGCAGTTCTTC
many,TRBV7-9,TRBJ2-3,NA,CASSRPGDTQYF,TGTGCCAGCAGCCGCCCGGGAGATACGCAGTATTTT
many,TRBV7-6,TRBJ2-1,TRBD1,CASSPTGTGGHEQFF,TGTGCCAGCAGCCCTACCGGGACAGGGGGTCATGAGCAGTTCTTC
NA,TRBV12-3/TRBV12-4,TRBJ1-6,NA,CASSLQGGIGSPLHF,TGTGCCAGCAGTCTACAGGGAGGTATAGGTTCACCCCTCCACTTT
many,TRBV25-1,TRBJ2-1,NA,CASSEWGVPQFF,TGTGCCAGCAGTGAATGGGGGGTCCCGCAGTTCTTC
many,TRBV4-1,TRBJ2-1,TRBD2,CASSLLGSSGGLSYNEQFF,TGCGCCAGCAGCCTCCTCGGCTCTAGCGGGGGTCTTTCCTACAATGAGCAGTTCTTC
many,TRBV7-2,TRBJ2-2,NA,CARPLLRRGESKNGELFF,TGTGCCAGACCCCTCCTTAGGCGGGGAGAGTCGAAAAACGGGGAGCTGTTTTTT
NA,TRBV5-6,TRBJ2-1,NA,CASSFPGKDEQFF,TGTGCCAGCAGCTTTCCTGGGAAGGATGAGCAGTTCTTC
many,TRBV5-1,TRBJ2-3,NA,CASSLGGLLADTQYF,TGCGCCAGCAGCTTGGGAGGACTGCTCGCAGATACGCAGTATTTT
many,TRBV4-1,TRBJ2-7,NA,CASSQTLLGDPYEQYF,TGCGCCAGCAGCCAAACCCTCCTTGGGGATCCCTACGAGCAGTACTTC
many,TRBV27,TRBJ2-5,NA,CASSLNAGTSETQYF,TGTGCCAGCAGTTTAAATGCCGGGACAAGCGAGACCCAGTACTTC
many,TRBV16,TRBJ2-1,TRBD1,CASSQLRGRYNEQFF,TGTGCCAGCAGCCAATTGAGGGGGCGATACAATGAGCAGTTCTTC
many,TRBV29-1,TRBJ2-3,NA,CSVEGDWDVSTDTQYF,TGCAGCGTGGAGGGGGATTGGGATGTTAGCACAGATACGCAGTATTTT
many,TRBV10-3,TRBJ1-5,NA,CASQTGGNQPQHF,TGTGCCAGCCAAACAGGAGGCAATCAGCCCCAGCATTTT
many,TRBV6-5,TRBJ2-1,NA,CASSRGSWGASYNEQFF,TGTGCCAGCAGTAGAGGTAGTTGGGGGGCCTCCTACAATGAGCAGTTCTTC
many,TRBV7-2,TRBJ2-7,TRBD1,CASSPARDRGYEQYF,TGTGCCAGCAGCCCTGCCCGGGACAGGGGCTACGAGCAGTACTTC
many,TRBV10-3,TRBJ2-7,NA,CAISDGSNRDEQYF,TGTGCCATCAGTGATGGATCCAACAGGGATGAGCAGTACTTC
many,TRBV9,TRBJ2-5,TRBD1,CASSVAADREETQYF,TGTGCCAGCAGCGTAGCCGCGGACAGGGAAGAGACCCAGTACTTC
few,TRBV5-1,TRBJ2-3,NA,CASSLDRVPDTQYF,TGCGCCAGCAGCTTGGATAGGGTACCAGATACGCAGTATTTT
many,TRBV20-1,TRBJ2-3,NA,CSAMTASEVGDTQYF,TGCAGTGCTATGACAGCGAGCGAGGTGGGAGATACGCAGTATTTT
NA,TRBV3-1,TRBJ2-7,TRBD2,CASSQGPSGSYEQYF,TGTGCCAGCAGCCAAGGCCCTAGCGGCTCCTACGAGCAGTACTTC
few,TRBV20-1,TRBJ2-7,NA,CSARAGQPTPYEQYF,TGCAGTGCTAGGGCTGGACAACCGACCCCCTACGAGCAGTACTTC
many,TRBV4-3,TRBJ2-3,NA,CASSQVSASRTDTQYF,TGCGCCAGCAGCCAAGTGTCAGCGTCCAGGACAGATACGCAGTATTTT
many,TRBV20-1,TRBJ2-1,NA,CSATAPEFTYNEQFF,TGCAGTGCGACGGCCCCAGAGTTTACCTACAATGAGCAGTTCTTC
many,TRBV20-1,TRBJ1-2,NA,CSARSANRVIYGYTF,TGCAGTGCCCGGTCGGCCAACAGGGTCATCTATGGCTACACCTTC
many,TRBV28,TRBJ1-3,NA,CASSLYRGRSGNTIYF,TGTGCCAGCAGTTTATATCGGGGACGCTCTGGAAACACCATATATTTT
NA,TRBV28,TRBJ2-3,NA,CASNTVLDTQYF,TGTGCCAGCAACACAGTCCTAGATACGCAGTATTTT
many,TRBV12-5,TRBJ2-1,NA,CASGLVNSIGNEQFF,TGTGCTAGTGGTTTGGTAAACTCTATCGGCAATGAGCAGTTCTTC
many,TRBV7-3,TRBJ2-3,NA,CASSWGRVDTQYF,TGTGCCAGCAGCTGGGGAAGAGTAGATACGCAGTATTTT
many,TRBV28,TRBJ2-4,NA,CASSLISGAGAKNIQYF,TGTGCCAGCAGTTTAATATCTGGGGCTGGAGCCAAAAACATTCAGTACTTC
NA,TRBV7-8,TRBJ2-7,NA,CASSLRDKSYEQYF,TGTGCCAGCAGCCTCCGGGACAAATCCTACGAGCAGTACTTC
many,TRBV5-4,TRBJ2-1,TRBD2,CASSWGLAEYNEQFF,TGTGCCAGCAGCTGGGGACTAGCGGAATACAATGAGCAGTTCTTC
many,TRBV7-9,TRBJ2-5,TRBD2,CASSSLAGGRETQYF,TGTGCCAGCAGCTCATTAGCGGGAGGGCGCGAGACCCAGTACTTC
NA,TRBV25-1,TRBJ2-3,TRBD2,CASSVQRGSTDTQYF,TGTGCCAGCAGTGTTCAGCGGGGATCCACAGATACGCAGTATTTT
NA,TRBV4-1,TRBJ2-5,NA,CASSQKLSPHGQETQYF,TGCGCCAGCAGCCAAAAGTTAAGCCCCCACGGCCAAGAGACCCAGTACTTC
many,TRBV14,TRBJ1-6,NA,CASSPVSFIGGSPLHF,TGTGCCAGCAGCCCGGTATCGTTTATTGGGGGTTCACCCCTCCACTTT
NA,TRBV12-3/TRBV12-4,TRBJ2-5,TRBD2,CASSPHLSGTRLETQYF,TGTGCCAGCAGTCCCCACCTTTCCGGGACTAGGTTGGAGACCCAGTACTTC
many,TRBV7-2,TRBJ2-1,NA,CASSLQRDEQFF,TGTGCCAGCAGCCTACAAAGGGATGAGCAGTTCTTC